This T cell receptor beta chain originates from a study of T-cell reconstitution after alpha-beta-depleted transplantation in children. During its preparation, the TCRbeta library received unique molecular identifiers. MiXCR, run by TCRdb on the PCR reads, gives a single entry per CDR3 protein. The sample holds about 610,000 distinct CDR3 sequences, over 9.5% seen once. This clonotype was seen many times. V was clipped by 1 base and J by 4 bases; unmatched bases: 9. CDR1 and CDR2 from the germline V gene are SGHAT and FQNNGV. The CDR3 is 16 residues long. V usage is TRBV11-2 and J usage is TRBJ1-2, with 7 nucleotides matching TRBD1. The sequence derives from a human donor who donated a stem cell graft to a child with acute myeloid leukemia. The sample consisted of PBMCs from the stem cell graft donor, taken from the stem cell graft. In DNA form, the CDR3 reads TGTGCCAGCAGCTTAGTATCGATAGGGGGCGCCTATGGCTACACCTTC. It specifies CASSLVSIGGAYGYTF.